Following are 6 T cell receptor beta chains from one sample sequenced in a study of shared clonotypes between healthy human individuals. Only CD45RO-negative cells positively selected for CCR7 counted as naive CD8 cells, so terminally differentiated effector memory CD45RA+ cells were excluded. Clones were sequenced by immunoSEQ multiplex PCR, and TCRdb holds only the in-frame ones, with some missing. This table holds approximately 2,200,000 clones, approximately 94% found once. Sequencing input: naive CD8+ T cells from PBMCs. The receptors stem from a man aged 18 to 29 in good health. Some clones in this sample may be carry-over from other donors' samples.

This chain links TRBV27 with TRBJ2-7; D is uncertain. The CDR3 extends over 11 amino acids. Trimming pared 8 bases from V and 6 bases from J, leaving 11 bases between. CDR1 and CDR2 (germline): MNHEY, SMNVEV (reference sequence). The CDR3 loop reads CASPARPEQYF. CDR3 sequence (DNA): TGTGCCAGCCCCGCCCGGCCCGAGCAGTACTTC.

The chain joins TRBV9 to TRBJ2-1, with 8 bases lining up with TRBD2. Germline V gene sequence: CDR1 SGDLS, CDR2 YYNGEE. V was clipped by 4 bases and J by 9 bases; unmatched bases: 12. This CDR3 has 15 residues. The CDR3 sequence: CASSSRGSGIGEQFF. DNA for the CDR3: TGTGCCAGCAGCTCCCGGGGTAGCGGGATCGGTGAGCAGTTCTTC.

The gene calls are TRBV29-1 and TRBJ1-1; no definite D call. Germline values: CDR1 SQVTM, CDR2 ANQGSEA. V lost 3 bases, J lost 7 bases, and 6 bases lay in between. CDR3 length: 10 amino acids. The CDR3 is CSVDKVEAFF. In DNA, the CDR3 is TGCAGCGTTGACAAGGTTGAAGCTTTCTTT. The full variable domain, in which reference TRBV29-1 and TRBJ1-1 provide the parts outside the CDR3, is SAVISQKPSRDICQRGTSLTIQCQVDSQVTMMFWYRQQPGQSLTLIATANQGSEATYESGFVIDKFPISRPNLTFSTLTVSNMSPEDSSIYLCSVDKVEAFFGQGTRLTVV.

The table lists this clone with a count of one. The chain carries TRBV7-3 and TRBJ2-2, with 8 bases aligning to TRBD1. J was trimmed by 6 bases and V by 1 base; bases with no gene match: 4. The germline V gene has CDR1 SGHTA and CDR2 FQGTGA. The CDR3 totals 15 residues. This CDR3 is CASSLRRDRSGELFF. CDR3 coding DNA: TGTGCCAGCAGCTTAAGGAGGGACAGGTCCGGGGAGCTGTTTTTT.

The rearrangement links TRBV11-2 to TRBJ1-1, with 8 positions matching TRBD1. Trimming cost V 1 base and J 4 bases; bases outside gene matches: 8. Looked up from germline, CDR1 is SGHAT and CDR2 is FQNNGV. This CDR3 has 16 residues. The CDR3 sequence is CASSLVPKDRVTEAFF. For the CDR3, the DNA is TGTGCCAGCAGCTTAGTTCCCAAGGACAGGGTCACTGAAGCTTTCTTT.

The chain couples TRBV10-3 to TRBJ2-1; 7 nucleotides match TRBD1. The length of the CDR3 is 15 residues. V lost 0 bases, J lost 6 bases, and 5 bases stayed unmatched. The germline gives CDR1 ENHRY, CDR2 SYGVKD. CDR3 nucleotide sequence: TGTGCCATCAGTGAGTCGGAAAGGGGGCCCAATGAGCAGTTCTTC. This translates into CAISESERGPNEQFF.